This is a list of T cell receptor beta chains from one sample in a study of radiotherapy plus CTLA-4 blockade in lung cancer. Some clones are missing from TCRdb's copy, which holds only in-frame ones; the method was immunoSEQ multiplex PCR. The repertoire has 120,000 or so clones, approximately 90% of them found once; the top ten carry 5.5% to 7%. The sample here was peripheral blood, taken from a patient treated with radiotherapy plus ipilimumab. All receptors derive from a human donor with non-small cell lung cancer that progressed on radiotherapy plus ipilimumab. CDR3s include the opening cysteine and the closing phenylalanine or tryptophan. A D gene is named only where the DNA matches it firmly. For some rows the clone size is stated as once, few or many, or as a class when expanded; others skip it.

j_gene: TRBJ1-5
v_gene: TRBV21-1
d_gene: NA
abundance: NA
CDR3nt: TGTGCCAGCAGCAAACCCCCGGCACAGTTGTATAGCAATCAGCCCCAGCATTTT
CDR3aa: CASSKPPAQLYSNQPQHF

j_gene: TRBJ1-3
v_gene: TRBV10-1
d_gene: NA
abundance: NA
CDR3nt: TGCGCCCCTTTCCGGCCGAACTCTGGAAACACCATATATTTT
CDR3aa: CAPFRPNSGNTIYF

j_gene: TRBJ1-3
v_gene: TRBV6-5
d_gene: NA
abundance: NA
CDR3nt: TGTGCCAGCAGTTATACCCCTGGAAACACCATATATTTT
CDR3aa: CASSYTPGNTIYF

j_gene: TRBJ2-1
v_gene: TRBV2
d_gene: NA
abundance: NA
CDR3nt: TGTGCCAGCAGTGAAGCCTCGGGGAAAGGGATAAATGAGCAGTTCTTC
CDR3aa: CASSEASGKGINEQFF

j_gene: TRBJ2-6
v_gene: TRBV5-1
d_gene: TRBD2
abundance: NA
CDR3nt: TGCGCCAGCTGGAGGGGAGGGATACCCACTGGGGCCAACGTCCTGACTTTC
CDR3aa: CASWRGGIPTGANVLTF

j_gene: TRBJ2-7
v_gene: TRBV10-3
d_gene: TRBD2
abundance: NA
CDR3nt: TGTGCCATCGGTAGCGGGAGCTCCTACGAGCAGTACTTC
CDR3aa: CAIGSGSSYEQYF

j_gene: TRBJ1-4
v_gene: TRBV5-1
d_gene: TRBD1
abundance: NA
CDR3nt: TGCGCCAGCAGCCCCTGGCGTCGGGGACAGTCTAATGAAAAACTGTTTTTT
CDR3aa: CASSPWRRGQSNEKLFF

j_gene: TRBJ1-4
v_gene: TRBV18
d_gene: TRBD1
abundance: NA
CDR3nt: TGTGCCAGCACCGGACAGGGCAGACCGTATGAAAAACTGTTTTTT
CDR3aa: CASTGQGRPYEKLFF

j_gene: TRBJ1-5
v_gene: TRBV19
d_gene: NA
abundance: NA
CDR3nt: TGTGCCAGTCAAGGGCGCGGTAGAATTGGCAATCAGCCCCAGCATTTT
CDR3aa: CASQGRGRIGNQPQHF

j_gene: TRBJ2-1
v_gene: TRBV9
d_gene: TRBD2
abundance: once
CDR3nt: TGTGCCAGCAGCGAGAAAGGACTAGCGGGGGGTAATGAGCAGTTCTTC
CDR3aa: CASSEKGLAGGNEQFF

j_gene: TRBJ1-3
v_gene: TRBV4-1
d_gene: TRBD1
abundance: NA
CDR3nt: TGCGCCAGCAGCCCCGGGACAGGGGGCGTCGGAAACACCATATATTTT
CDR3aa: CASSPGTGGVGNTIYF

j_gene: TRBJ2-6
v_gene: TRBV7-9
d_gene: NA
abundance: NA
CDR3nt: TGTGCCAGCAGCTTAAACCAGGGGCCTGGGGCCAACGTCCTGACTTTC
CDR3aa: CASSLNQGPGANVLTF

j_gene: TRBJ1-1
v_gene: TRBV6-4
d_gene: NA
abundance: NA
CDR3nt: TGTGCCAGCAGTGACACCCGACAGAAGAACACTGAAGCTTTCTTT
CDR3aa: CASSDTRQKNTEAFF

j_gene: TRBJ2-5
v_gene: TRBV14
d_gene: TRBD2
abundance: once
CDR3nt: TGTGCCAGCAGCCAAGATAGCGGGACTAGCGGTCGGACCCAGTACTTC
CDR3aa: CASSQDSGTSGRTQYF

j_gene: TRBJ1-2
v_gene: TRBV29-1
d_gene: TRBD1
abundance: NA
CDR3nt: TGCAGCGCCACGGGACAGGGAAATGGCTACACCTTC
CDR3aa: CSATGQGNGYTF

j_gene: TRBJ1-1
v_gene: TRBV2
d_gene: TRBD1
abundance: NA
CDR3nt: TGTGCCAGCAGTTACAGGGGGATCGGGGCTTTCTTT
CDR3aa: CASSYRGIGAFF

j_gene: TRBJ2-7
v_gene: TRBV18
d_gene: TRBD2
abundance: NA
CDR3nt: TGTGCCAGCTCAAATAGCGGGAGTTCCTACGAGCAGTACTTC
CDR3aa: CASSNSGSSYEQYF

j_gene: TRBJ2-3
v_gene: TRBV7-8
d_gene: NA
abundance: once
CDR3nt: TGTGCCAGCAGCATGCGCCGGGACGCCCCAGATACGCAGTATTTT
CDR3aa: CASSMRRDAPDTQYF

j_gene: TRBJ2-2
v_gene: TRBV6-1
d_gene: NA
abundance: few
CDR3nt: TGTGCCAGCAGTGAAGTCGGCAGGGTGAACACCGGGGAGCTGTTTTTT
CDR3aa: CASSEVGRVNTGELFF

j_gene: TRBJ1-4
v_gene: TRBV6-1
d_gene: NA
abundance: NA
CDR3nt: TGTGCCAGCAGTGAAGCGCTTCTTAGGAACAACCCCCTGACCCCACTGTTTTTT
CDR3aa: CASSEALLRNNPLTPLFF